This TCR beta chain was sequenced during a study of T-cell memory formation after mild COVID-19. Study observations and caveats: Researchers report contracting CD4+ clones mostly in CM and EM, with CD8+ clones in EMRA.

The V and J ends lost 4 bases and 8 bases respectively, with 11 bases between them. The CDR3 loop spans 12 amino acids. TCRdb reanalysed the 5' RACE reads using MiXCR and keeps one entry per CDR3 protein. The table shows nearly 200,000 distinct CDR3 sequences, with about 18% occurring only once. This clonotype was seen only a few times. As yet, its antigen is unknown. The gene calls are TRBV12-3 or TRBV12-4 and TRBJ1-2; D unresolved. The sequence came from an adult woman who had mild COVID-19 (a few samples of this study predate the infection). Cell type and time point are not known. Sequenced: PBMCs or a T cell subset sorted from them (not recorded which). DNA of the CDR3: TGTGCCAGCAGTTCAAGGCACTGGGGCTACACCTTC. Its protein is CASSSRHWGYTF.